Below are 32 T cell receptor beta chains sequenced from a single sample in a study of control samples from healthy donors and cancer patients. The assay was immunoSEQ multiplex PCR, and TCRdb's table has in-frame clones only and misses some. Of about 180,000 clones in the sample, 94% were seen once. The sample was blood. These TCRs come from a young woman in good health.

The genes are TRBV5-6 and TRBJ1-2; D unclear. The CDR3 extends over 13 amino acids. Germline V CDR1 and CDR2: SGHDT, YYEEEE. Trimming shortened V by 7 bases and J by 8 bases, and 18 bases separated the two germline ends. The CDR3 sequence: CASESRPRSGYTF. Here the CDR3 DNA reads TGTGCCAGCGAATCGAGGCCCCGTTCGGGCTACACCTTC.

The V gene is TRBV4-3, the J gene TRBJ1-3; tentative D call: TRBD1 (5 bases). This CDR3 region has 16 residues. Looked up from germline, CDR1 is LGHNA and CDR2 is YSLEER. V lost 2 bases and J 6 bases, leaving 17 bases between the germline ends. The CDR3 loop reads CASSQYTGQYQNTIYF. The CDR3 DNA follows: TGCGCCAGCAGCCAATATACAGGACAATACCAAAACACCATATATTTT.

For this clone: At one boundary the junction diverges from the germline segment, which might be a read error. The chain carries TRBV6-1 and TRBJ2-7; D not certain. The CDR3 contains 11 residues. Germline values: CDR1 MNHNS, CDR2 SASEGT. The CDR3 is CASSESISKDF. CDR3 coding DNA: TGTGCCAGCAGTGAATCGATCTCTAAGGACTTC.

The V and J genes are TRBV19 and TRBJ2-5; D possibly corresponds to TRBD2 (5 bases). Germline V lookup: CDR1 LNHDA, CDR2 SQIVND (reference sequence). Trimming shortened V by 3 bases and J by 0 bases, and 11 bases separated the two germline ends. The CDR3 has 15 residues. The CDR3 nucleotides are TGTGCCAGTAGTATTGGGAGTATGTACCAAGAGACCCAGTACTTC. This encodes CASSIGSMYQETQYF.

V gene TRBV4-1 combines with J gene TRBJ2-7; 14 bases fit TRBD2. The CDR3 length is 17 residues. Germline V gives CDR1 MGHRA, CDR2 YSYEKL. The J segment lost 3 bases and the V segment lost 2 bases, leaving 6 bases of the junction unmatched. CDR3 in amino acids: CASSQHPGLAGGYEQYF. DNA of the CDR3: TGCGCCAGCAGCCAACACCCAGGACTAGCGGGGGGCTACGAGCAGTACTTC.

The chain joins TRBV27 to TRBJ1-1; possible D gene TRBD1, 5 bases. The V and J ends lost 6 bases and 1 base respectively, with 21 bases between them. The germline gives CDR1 MNHEY, CDR2 SMNVEV (reference sequence). CDR3 size: 17 residues. This CDR3 reads CASSPWGLAGPNTEAFF. CDR3 nucleotide sequence: TGTGCCAGCAGCCCCTGGGGCCTTGCAGGGCCGAACACTGAAGCTTTCTTT.

V and J are TRBV6-2 or TRBV6-3 and TRBJ1-1, with D uncertain. This CDR3 is 13 amino acids long. Between the trimmed V and J ends, which lost 2 bases and 1 base, there was a span of 5 bases. Germline V lookup: CDR1 MNHEY, CDR2 SVGEGT. The CDR3 region has the DNA TGTGCCAGCAGTTACCGGGCGAACACTGAAGCTTTCTTT. Translated, it gives CASSYRANTEAFF.

This clone was observed a single time. The chain joins TRBV24-1 to TRBJ2-1; 8 bases map to TRBD2. V shed 9 bases and J 10 bases; nucleotides not matched to a gene: 10. Germline loops: CDR1 KGHDR, CDR2 SFDVKD. The CDR3 loop spans 13 amino acids. In DNA, the CDR3 is TGTGCCACCTTCGGGGGGGGCGCGGAAGAGCAGTTCTTC. Translated, it gives CATFGGGAEEQFF.

The table lists this clone with a few counts. This chain joins TRBV5-1 and TRBJ1-2, with D perhaps matching TRBD1 (5 bases). The CDR3 is 17 amino acids. Germline V CDR1 and CDR2: SGHRS, YFSETQ. Trimming left V 3 bases short and J 2 bases short, with 20 bases between. The CDR3, as DNA: TGCGCCAGCAGCTACCCCGGGACGAGATCTGAGAACTATGGCTACACCTTC. This sequence encodes CASSYPGTRSENYGYTF.

This clone was observed once. The gene calls are TRBV11-3 and TRBJ2-5; 7 bases fit TRBD2. V lost 5 bases to trimming and J lost 4 bases; unmatched junction nucleotides: 7. This CDR3 contains 14 residues. CDR1 SGHNT and CDR2 YENEEA come from the germline V gene. CDR3 in DNA: TGTGCCAGCAGCCCGGACGCGGGAGCAGAGACCCAGTACTTC. This encodes CASSPDAGAETQYF.

This sequence joins TRBV28 and TRBJ1-3; TRBD1 might be the D (6 bases). The CDR3 is 16 residues long. CDR1 MDHEN and CDR2 SYDVKM come from the germline V gene. The V gene lost 5 bases and the J gene lost 3 bases, with 17 bases spanning the gap. CDR3 DNA: TGTGCCAGCAGTCCAGGGGCCCCTCGGATTGGAAACACCATATATTTT. Encoded protein: CASSPGAPRIGNTIYF. The full variable domain, its missing parts supplied by reference TRBV28 and TRBJ1-3, is DVKVTQSSRYLVKRTGEKVFLECVQDMDHENMFWYRQDPGLGLRLIYFSYDVKMKEKGDIPEGYSVSREKKERFSLILESASTNQTSMYLCASSPGAPRIGNTIYFGEGSWLTVV.

The gene calls are TRBV11-3 and TRBJ2-3; D is uncertain. This CDR3 has 16 residues. V dropped 4 bases and J dropped 1 base, with 15 bases sitting between them. Germline lookup yields CDR1 SGHNT and CDR2 YENEEA. CDR3 DNA: TGTGCCAGCAGCTGGGCTTTGGGCCGGGGCACAGATACGCAGTATTTT. Its translation is CASSWALGRGTDTQYF.

The gene calls are TRBV27 and TRBJ1-2, with 9 bases lining up with TRBD1. CDR3 length: 13 amino acids. Germline CDR1 and CDR2: MNHEY and SMNVEV (reference sequence). Unmatched junction bases numbered 5, after V lost 4 bases and J lost 8 bases. CDR3 protein: CASSSTTGGGYTF. The CDR3 coding sequence is TGTGCCAGCAGTTCCACGACAGGGGGGGGCTACACCTTC.

This chain connects TRBV11-1 to TRBJ2-7; 10 positions match TRBD1. There are 15 residues in the CDR3. The V gene's germline CDR1 is SGHAT and CDR2 FQDESV (reference sequence). The V gene end was trimmed by 4 bases and the J gene end by 2 bases; junction bases not matched to a gene: 5. CDR3 sequence reads: CASSSPGTGAYEQYF. The CDR3 DNA follows: TGTGCCAGCAGCTCACCCGGGACAGGGGCCTACGAGCAGTACTTC. The whole variable domain, filled in from reference TRBV11-1 and TRBJ2-7, reads EAEVAQSPRYKITEKSQAVAFWCDPISGHATLYWYRQILGQGPELLVQFQDESVVDDSQLPKDRFSAERLKGVDSTLKIQPAELGDSAMYLCASSSPGTGAYEQYFGPGTRLTVT.

This chain connects TRBV19 to TRBJ1-4; possible D gene TRBD1, 5 bases. Deletions cut 3 bases from V and 4 bases from J, with 9 bases between. Germline-derived CDR1 and CDR2 are LNHDA and SQIVND (reference sequence). The CDR3 sequence is 14 residues long. The CDR3 nucleotides are TGTGCCAGTAGTATGACGGGGGTTAATGAAAAACTGTTTTTT. It translates to CASSMTGVNEKLFF.

Remarks on this clone: At one of its ends the junction is not consistent with the germline gene, which may arise from a read error. The chain recombines TRBV12-3 or TRBV12-4 with TRBJ2-7, with D perhaps TRBD1 (5 bases). There are 12 residues in the CDR3. The CDR3 coding sequence is TGTGCCAGCAGTTTAGGTGGGCCCGAACAGGACTTC. This gives the protein CASSLGGPEQDF.

The chain is built from TRBV28 and TRBJ1-4, with D perhaps TRBD1 (6 bases). Germline CDR1 and CDR2: MDHEN and SYDVKM. V was cut by 6 bases and J by 8 bases, with 16 bases left in between. The CDR3 spans 14 residues. CDR3 nucleotide sequence: TGTGCCAGCAGCCTCCAGGGGTATGAAGAAAAACTGTTTTTT. It specifies CASSLQGYEEKLFF.

The CDR3 bases are TGTGCCAGCAGCGCCATGGTTACATATGGCTACACCTTC. It translates to CASSAMVTYGYTF. The V gene is TRBV7-2, the J gene TRBJ1-2; D remains unclear. From germline, CDR1 is SGHTA and CDR2 FQGNSA. The CDR3 length is 13 residues. Deletions cut 5 bases from V and 5 bases from J, with 12 bases between.

This clone turned up a few times. V usage is TRBV28 and J usage is TRBJ1-5, with D possibly TRBD1 on 5 matching bases. The ends were cut back, 7 bases at V and 0 bases at J, with 13 bases in the middle. Germline lookup yields CDR1 MDHEN and CDR2 SYDVKM. The CDR3 runs to 15 residues. The CDR3 bases are TGTGCCAGCAAAGGTCGGGGGTATAGCAATCAGCCCCAGCATTTT. It translates to CASKGRGYSNQPQHF.

This chain joins TRBV29-1 and TRBJ1-1; D uncertain. The CDR3 is 13 residues long. Trimming removed 4 bases from V and 2 bases from J, with 11 bases in between. The germline CDR1 and CDR2 sequences are SQVTM and ANQGSEA. The CDR3 spells CSVVNSVNTEAFF. Here the CDR3 DNA reads TGCAGCGTTGTAAACAGTGTTAACACTGAAGCTTTCTTT.

This clone appeared once. The J gene is TRBJ2-1, the V gene TRBV6-5, with 11 bases lining up with TRBD1. Germline V gives CDR1 MNHEY, CDR2 SVGAGI. The CDR3 has 14 residues. V lost 11 bases, J lost 6 bases, and 9 bases stayed unmatched. The CDR3 reads CACIRDRGFNEQFF. The CDR3 nucleotides read TGTGCCTGCATCCGGGACAGGGGGTTCAATGAGCAGTTCTTC.

On this clone itself: The sample has other DNA sequences that encode this CDR3 too. The rearrangement links TRBV2 to TRBJ2-1; D is unclear. V was trimmed by 5 bases and J by 0 bases, leaving 8 bases between them. The CDR3 extends over 14 amino acids. The germline CDR1 and CDR2 sequences are SNHLY and FYNNEI. The CDR3: CASSLMVSYNEQFF. CDR3 nucleotide sequence: TGTGCCAGCAGTCTAATGGTCTCCTACAATGAGCAGTTCTTC. Looking up the rest from reference TRBV2 and TRBJ2-1 gives the full variable domain: EPEVTQTPSHQVTQMGQEVILRCVPISNHLYFYWYRQILGQKVEFLVSFYNNEISEKSEIFDDQFSVERPDGSNFTLKIRSTKLEDSAMYFCASSLMVSYNEQFFGPGTRLTVL.

This rearrangement joins TRBV4-1 to TRBJ2-3; TRBD2 agrees at 8 bases. V was pared by 6 bases and J by 6 bases, with 11 bases of the junction left unmatched. The CDR3 is made up of 15 amino acids. Germline V gives CDR1 MGHRA, CDR2 YSYEKL. CDR3 bases: TGCGCCAGCAGAAGCGGGAGCCACCCCTCGGATACGCAGTATTTT. Translating it yields CASRSGSHPSDTQYF.

The V and J genes are TRBV10-3 and TRBJ1-4, with D perhaps TRBD1 (5 bases). The V end lost 0 bases, the J end lost 8 bases, and 13 bases lay between the germline ends. This CDR3 has 15 amino acids. Looked up from germline, CDR1 is ENHRY and CDR2 is SYGVKD. Here the CDR3 DNA reads TGTGCCATCAGTGAGTCGGAGGGGAGTAGGGAAAAACTGTTTTTT. Its translation is CAISESEGSREKLFF.

V and J are TRBV10-3 and TRBJ2-2; 9 bases match TRBD1. With V trimmed by 5 bases and J by 1 base, 5 bases remained unmatched. The CDR3 contains 16 residues. CDR1 and CDR2 (germline): ENHRY, SYGVKD. CDR3 sequence: CAISSTGGMNTGELFF. CDR3 sequence (DNA): TGTGCCATCAGTTCGACAGGGGGGATGAACACCGGGGAGCTGTTTTTT.

CDR3 nucleotide sequence: TGTGCCAGCAGTAACGGGCAGGGCAACTATGGCTACACCTTC. As protein: CASSNGQGNYGYTF. The rearrangement links TRBV2 to TRBJ1-2; possibly TRBD1 for D (5 bases). Looked up from germline, CDR1 is SNHLY and CDR2 is FYNNEI. This CDR3 is built from 14 residues. Deletions cut 5 bases from V and 2 bases from J, with 12 bases between.

This chain uses TRBV11-3 with TRBJ1-5; 7 bases map to TRBD1. Germline V lookup: CDR1 SGHNT, CDR2 YENEEA. The CDR3 contains 19 residues. With 5 bases clipped from V and 0 bases from J, the junction kept 16 bases outside the gene matches. The CDR3 sequence is CASSERQGQFYYSNQPQHF. DNA for the CDR3: TGTGCCAGCAGCGAGCGACAGGGCCAATTTTATTATAGCAATCAGCCCCAGCATTTT. The full variable domain, in which reference TRBV11-3 and TRBJ1-5 provide the parts outside the CDR3, is EAGVVQSPRYKIIEKKQPVAFWCNPISGHNTLYWYLQNLGQGPELLIRYENEEAVDDSQLPKDRFSAERLKGVDSTLKIQPAELGDSAVYLCASSERQGQFYYSNQPQHFGDGTRLSIL.

The chain is built from TRBV27 and TRBJ2-1; no reliable D call. Germline assignment: CDR1 MNHEY and CDR2 SMNVEV (reference sequence). Between the trimmed V and J ends, which lost 7 bases and 0 bases, there was a span of 16 bases. The CDR3 consists of 16 residues. CDR3 in amino acids: CASTPQILSSYNEQFF. The CDR3 DNA follows: TGTGCCAGCACACCCCAAATCCTAAGCTCCTACAATGAGCAGTTCTTC.

The CDR3 region is CASSLGGAITEAFF. The CDR3 DNA reads as TGCGCCAGCTCTTTAGGTGGGGCGATCACTGAAGCTTTCTTT. This chain joins TRBV4-3 and TRBJ1-1; D possibly corresponds to TRBD1 (5 bases). Germline V CDR1 and CDR2: LGHNA, YSLEER. Trimming stripped 8 bases from V and 4 bases from J, with 17 bases between. The CDR3 has 14 residues.

The V and J genes are TRBV19 and TRBJ2-3; D is perhaps TRBD1 (5 bases). V dropped 5 bases and J dropped 4 bases, with 13 bases sitting between them. This CDR3 contains 14 residues. The germline V gene encodes CDR1 LNHDA and CDR2 SQIVND (reference sequence). The CDR3 DNA is TGTGCCAGTAGTGGAGAGCTAGGGGCAGATACGCAGTATTTT. Its translation is CASSGELGADTQYF.

The chain is built from TRBV12-3 or TRBV12-4 and TRBJ2-5; D ambiguous. The CDR3 runs 12 residues. V lost 4 bases, J lost 2 bases, and 5 bases lay in between. The CDR3 DNA follows: TGTGCCAGCAGTTCCTATCAAGAGACCCAGTACTTC. It is translated as CASSSYQETQYF.

The CDR3 spells CASSLEALSTGELFF. CDR3 nucleotides: TGTGCCAGCAGCTTAGAAGCACTTTCAACCGGGGAGCTGTTTTTT. V usage is TRBV11-2 and J usage is TRBJ2-2; D not certain. Germline CDR1 reads SGHAT; CDR2 reads FQNNGV. V lost 0 bases to trimming and J lost 5 bases, with 10 bases between them. The CDR3 is 15 residues long.